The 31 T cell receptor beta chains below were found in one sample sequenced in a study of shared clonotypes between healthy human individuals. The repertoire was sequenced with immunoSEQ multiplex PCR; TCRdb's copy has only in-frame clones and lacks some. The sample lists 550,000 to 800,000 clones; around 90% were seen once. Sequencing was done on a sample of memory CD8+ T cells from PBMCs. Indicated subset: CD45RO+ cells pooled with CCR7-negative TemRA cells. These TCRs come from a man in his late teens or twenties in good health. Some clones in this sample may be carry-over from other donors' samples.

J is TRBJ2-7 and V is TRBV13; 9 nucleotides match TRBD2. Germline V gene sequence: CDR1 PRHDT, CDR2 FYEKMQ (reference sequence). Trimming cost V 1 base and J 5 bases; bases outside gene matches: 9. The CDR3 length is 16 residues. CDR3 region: CASSLVSSGNRDEQYF. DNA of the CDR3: TGTGCCAGCAGCTTAGTGTCTAGCGGGAATCGCGACGAGCAGTACTTC.

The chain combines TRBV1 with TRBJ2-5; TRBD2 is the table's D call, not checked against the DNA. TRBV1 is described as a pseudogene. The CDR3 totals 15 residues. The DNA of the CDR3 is TGCACCAGCAGCCAGAGACTAGCGGGAGTCGGGACCCAGTACTTC. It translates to CTSSQRLAGVGTQYF.

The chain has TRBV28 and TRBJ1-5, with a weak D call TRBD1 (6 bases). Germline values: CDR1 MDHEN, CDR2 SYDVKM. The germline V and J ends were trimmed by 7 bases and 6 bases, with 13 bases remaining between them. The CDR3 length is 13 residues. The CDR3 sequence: CASIRGAGQPQHF. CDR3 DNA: TGTGCCAGCATTCGGGGGGCTGGTCAGCCCCAGCATTTT.

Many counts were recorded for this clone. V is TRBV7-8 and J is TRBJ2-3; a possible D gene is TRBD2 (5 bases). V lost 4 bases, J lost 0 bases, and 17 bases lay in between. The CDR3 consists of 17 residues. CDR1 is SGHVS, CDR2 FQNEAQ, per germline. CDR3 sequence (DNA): TGTGCCAGCAGCTCCATAAGTAGCGATCGAAGCACAGATACGCAGTATTTT. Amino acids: CASSSISSDRSTDTQYF.

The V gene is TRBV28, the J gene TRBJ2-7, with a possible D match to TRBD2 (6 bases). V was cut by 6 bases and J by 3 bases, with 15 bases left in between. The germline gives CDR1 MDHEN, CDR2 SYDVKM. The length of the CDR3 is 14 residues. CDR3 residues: CASRPAAGYYEQYF. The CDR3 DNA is TGTGCCAGCAGGCCCGCGGCGGGGTACTACGAGCAGTACTTC.

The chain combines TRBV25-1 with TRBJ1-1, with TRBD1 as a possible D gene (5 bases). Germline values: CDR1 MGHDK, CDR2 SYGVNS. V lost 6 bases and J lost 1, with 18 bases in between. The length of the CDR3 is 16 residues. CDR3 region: CASRQTRGAWNTEAFF. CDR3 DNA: TGTGCCAGCAGACAAACTAGGGGTGCATGGAACACTGAAGCTTTCTTT.

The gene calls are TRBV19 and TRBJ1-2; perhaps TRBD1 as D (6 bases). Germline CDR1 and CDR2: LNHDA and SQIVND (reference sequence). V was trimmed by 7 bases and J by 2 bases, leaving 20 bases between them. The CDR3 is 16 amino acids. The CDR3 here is CASMEDRETGNYGYTF. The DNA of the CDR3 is TGTGCCAGTATGGAGGATCGGGAGACAGGCAACTATGGCTACACCTTC.

In DNA, the CDR3 is TGCGCCAGCAGCCAAGATCCCAGCGGGGTAAACAATGAGCAGTTCTTC. Translated, it gives CASSQDPSGVNNEQFF. This chain uses TRBV4-1 with TRBJ2-1; 7 nucleotides line up with TRBD2. Germline CDR1 reads MGHRA; CDR2 reads YSYEKL. The CDR3 totals 16 residues. Trimming at V came to 0 bases and at J to 5 bases, leaving 7 bases not matched to a gene.

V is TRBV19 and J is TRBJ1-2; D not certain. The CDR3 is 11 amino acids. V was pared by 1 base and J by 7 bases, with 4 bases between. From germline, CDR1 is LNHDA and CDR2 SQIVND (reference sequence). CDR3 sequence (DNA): TGTGCCAGTAGTATAGCGAGTGGCTACACCTTC. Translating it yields CASSIASGYTF.

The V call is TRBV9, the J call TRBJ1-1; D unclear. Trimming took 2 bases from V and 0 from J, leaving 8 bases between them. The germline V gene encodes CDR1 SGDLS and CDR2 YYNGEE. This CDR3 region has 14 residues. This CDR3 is CASSVGNLNTEAFF. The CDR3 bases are TGTGCCAGCAGCGTGGGGAATTTGAACACTGAAGCTTTCTTT.

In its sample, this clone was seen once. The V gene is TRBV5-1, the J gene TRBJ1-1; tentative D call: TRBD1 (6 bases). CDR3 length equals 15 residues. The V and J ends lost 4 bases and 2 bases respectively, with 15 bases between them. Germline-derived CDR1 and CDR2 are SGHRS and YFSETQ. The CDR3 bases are TGCGCCAGCAGCGACGAACCCAGGGGAAACACTGAAGCTTTCTTT. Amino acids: CASSDEPRGNTEAFF.

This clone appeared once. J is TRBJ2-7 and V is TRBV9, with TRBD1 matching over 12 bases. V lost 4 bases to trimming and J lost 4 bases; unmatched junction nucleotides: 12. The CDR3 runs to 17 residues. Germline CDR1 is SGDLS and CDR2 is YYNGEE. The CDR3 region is CASSLNTGTGGSYEQYF. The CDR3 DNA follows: TGTGCCAGCAGCTTAAACACCGGGACAGGGGGCTCATACGAGCAGTACTTC. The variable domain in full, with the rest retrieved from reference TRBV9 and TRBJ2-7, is DSGVTQTPKHLITATGQRVTLRCSPRSGDLSVYWYQQSLDQGLQFLIQYYNGEERAKGNILERFSAQQFPDLHSELNLSSLELGDSALYFCASSLNTGTGGSYEQYFGPGTRLTVT.

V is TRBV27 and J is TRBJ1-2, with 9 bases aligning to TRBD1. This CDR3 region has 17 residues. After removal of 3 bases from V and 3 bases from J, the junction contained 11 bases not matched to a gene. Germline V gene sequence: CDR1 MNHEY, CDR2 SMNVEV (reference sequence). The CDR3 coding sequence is TGTGCCAGCAGTTTCTATATACCGGGACAGGGAGACTATGGCTACACCTTC. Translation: CASSFYIPGQGDYGYTF.

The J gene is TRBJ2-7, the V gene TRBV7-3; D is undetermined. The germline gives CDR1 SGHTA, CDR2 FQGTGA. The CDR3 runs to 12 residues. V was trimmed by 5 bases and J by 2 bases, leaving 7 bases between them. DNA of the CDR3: TGTGCCAGCAGCGACAACCCCTACGAGCAGTACTTC. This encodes CASSDNPYEQYF.

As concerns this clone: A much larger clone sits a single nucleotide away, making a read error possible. The chain's CDR3 is CASSEPGELFF. CDR3 nucleotide sequence: TGTGCCAGCAGCGAGCCCGGGGAGCTGTTTTTT. The chain joins TRBV9 to TRBJ2-2; D unclear. CDR1 is SGDLS and CDR2 is YYNGEE in the germline V gene. Trimming shortened V by 3 bases and J by 6 bases, and 3 bases separated the two germline ends. The CDR3 has 11 residues. The whole variable domain, filled in from reference TRBV9 and TRBJ2-2, reads DSGVTQTPKHLITATGQRVTLRCSPRSGDLSVYWYQQSLDQGLQFLIQYYNGEERAKGNILERFSAQQFPDLHSELNLSSLELGDSALYFCASSEPGELFFGEGSRLTVL.

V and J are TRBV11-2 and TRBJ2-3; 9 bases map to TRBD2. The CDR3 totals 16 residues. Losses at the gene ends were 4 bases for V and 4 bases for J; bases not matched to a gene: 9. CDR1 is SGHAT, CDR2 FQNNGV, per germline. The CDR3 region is CASSSVAGVGADTQYF. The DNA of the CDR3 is TGTGCCAGCAGCTCAGTAGCGGGAGTGGGTGCAGATACGCAGTATTTT. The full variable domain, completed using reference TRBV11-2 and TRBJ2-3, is EAGVAQSPRYKIIEKRQSVAFWCNPISGHATLYWYQQILGQGPKLLIQFQNNGVVDDSQLPKDRFSAERLKGVDSTLKIQPAKLEDSAVYLCASSSVAGVGADTQYFGPGTRLTVL.

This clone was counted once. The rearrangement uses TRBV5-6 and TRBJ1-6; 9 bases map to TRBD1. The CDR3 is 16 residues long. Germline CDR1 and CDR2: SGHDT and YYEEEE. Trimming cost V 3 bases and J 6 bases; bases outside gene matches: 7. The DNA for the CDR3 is TGTGCCAGCAGCTCCACAGGGGGCATGCGTAATTCACCCCTCCACTTT. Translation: CASSSTGGMRNSPLHF.

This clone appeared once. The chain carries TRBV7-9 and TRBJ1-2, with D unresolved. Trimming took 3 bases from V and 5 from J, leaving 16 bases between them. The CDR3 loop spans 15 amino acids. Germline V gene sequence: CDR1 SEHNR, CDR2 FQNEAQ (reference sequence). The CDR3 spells CASSFSPGIYYGYTF. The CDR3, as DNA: TGTGCCAGCAGCTTTAGTCCGGGGATATATTATGGCTACACCTTC.

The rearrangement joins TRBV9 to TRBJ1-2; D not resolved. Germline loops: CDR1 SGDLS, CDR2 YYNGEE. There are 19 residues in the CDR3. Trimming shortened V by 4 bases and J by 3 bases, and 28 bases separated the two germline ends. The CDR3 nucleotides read TGTGCCAGCAGCACGACGGGAGCGGGCCAATACCCTCAAGACTATGGCTACACCTTC. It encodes CASSTTGAGQYPQDYGYTF.

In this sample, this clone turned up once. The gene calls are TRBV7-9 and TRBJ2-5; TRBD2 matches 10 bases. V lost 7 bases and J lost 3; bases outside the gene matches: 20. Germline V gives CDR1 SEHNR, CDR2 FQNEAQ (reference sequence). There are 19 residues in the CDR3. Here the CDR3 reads CASTNKKVLAGLNEETQYF. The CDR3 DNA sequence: TGTGCCAGCACCAACAAGAAGGTACTAGCGGGACTGAACGAAGAGACCCAGTACTTC.

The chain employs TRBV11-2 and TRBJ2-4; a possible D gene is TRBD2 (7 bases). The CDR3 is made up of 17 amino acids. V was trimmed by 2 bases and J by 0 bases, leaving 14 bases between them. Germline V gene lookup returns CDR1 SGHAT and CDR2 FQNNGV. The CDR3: CASSLRGGGLAKNIQYF. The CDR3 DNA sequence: TGTGCCAGCAGCTTACGGGGAGGGGGTTTAGCCAAAAACATTCAGTACTTC. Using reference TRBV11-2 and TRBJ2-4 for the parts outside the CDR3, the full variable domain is EAGVAQSPRYKIIEKRQSVAFWCNPISGHATLYWYQQILGQGPKLLIQFQNNGVVDDSQLPKDRFSAERLKGVDSTLKIQPAKLEDSAVYLCASSLRGGGLAKNIQYFGAGTRLSVL.

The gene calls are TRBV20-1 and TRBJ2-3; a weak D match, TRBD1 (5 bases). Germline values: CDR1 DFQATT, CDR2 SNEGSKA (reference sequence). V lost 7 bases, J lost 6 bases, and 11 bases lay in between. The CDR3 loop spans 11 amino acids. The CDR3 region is CSVATEDTQYF. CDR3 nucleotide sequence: TGCAGTGTCGCGACAGAGGATACGCAGTATTTT.

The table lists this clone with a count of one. This CDR3 is CSALLAGVTYEQYF. The DNA for the CDR3 is TGCAGCGCCCTACTAGCGGGAGTGACCTACGAGCAGTACTTC. This sequence joins TRBV29-1 and TRBJ2-7, with 11 bases that match TRBD2. The CDR3 contains 14 residues. The J segment lost 2 bases and the V segment lost 7 bases, leaving 7 bases of the junction unmatched. Germline values: CDR1 SQVTM, CDR2 ANQGSEA.

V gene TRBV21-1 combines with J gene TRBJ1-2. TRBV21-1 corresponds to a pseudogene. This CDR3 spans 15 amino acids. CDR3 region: CASVGTSPSNYGYTF. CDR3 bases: TGTGCCAGCGTTGGGACCAGCCCTTCTAACTATGGCTACACCTTC.

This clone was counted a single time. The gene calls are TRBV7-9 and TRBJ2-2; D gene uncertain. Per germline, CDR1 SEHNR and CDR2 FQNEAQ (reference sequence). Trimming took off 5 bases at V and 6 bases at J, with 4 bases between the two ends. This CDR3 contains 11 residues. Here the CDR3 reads CASSIAGELFF. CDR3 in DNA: TGTGCCAGCAGCATCGCCGGGGAGCTGTTTTTT.

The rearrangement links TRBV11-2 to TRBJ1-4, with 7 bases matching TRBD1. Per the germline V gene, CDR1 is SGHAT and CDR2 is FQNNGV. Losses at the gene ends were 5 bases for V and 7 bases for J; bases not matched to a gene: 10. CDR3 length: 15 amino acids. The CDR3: CASSPPGQFSEKLFF. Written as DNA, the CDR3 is TGTGCCAGCAGCCCACCGGGACAGTTTTCTGAAAAACTGTTTTTT.

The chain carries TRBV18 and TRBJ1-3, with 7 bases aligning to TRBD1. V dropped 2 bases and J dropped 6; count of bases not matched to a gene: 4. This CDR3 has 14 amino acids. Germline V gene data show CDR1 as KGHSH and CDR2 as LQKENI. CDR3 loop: CASSPRDSENTIYF. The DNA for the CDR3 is TGTGCCAGCTCACCAAGGGACAGCGAAAACACCATATATTTT.

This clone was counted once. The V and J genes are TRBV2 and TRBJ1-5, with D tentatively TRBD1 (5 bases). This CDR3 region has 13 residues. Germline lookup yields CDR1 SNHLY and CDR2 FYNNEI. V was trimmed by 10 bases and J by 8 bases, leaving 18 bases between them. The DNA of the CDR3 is TGTGCCACTTCCGAGACAGCCATAGAGCCCCAGCATTTT. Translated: CATSETAIEPQHF.

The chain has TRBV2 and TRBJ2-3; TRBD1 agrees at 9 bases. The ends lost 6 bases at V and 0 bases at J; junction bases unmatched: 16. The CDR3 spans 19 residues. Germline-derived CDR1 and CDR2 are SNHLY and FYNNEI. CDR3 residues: CASRPRTGAVSPSTDTQYF. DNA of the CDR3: TGTGCCAGCAGACCAAGGACAGGGGCCGTTTCTCCTAGCACAGATACGCAGTATTTT.

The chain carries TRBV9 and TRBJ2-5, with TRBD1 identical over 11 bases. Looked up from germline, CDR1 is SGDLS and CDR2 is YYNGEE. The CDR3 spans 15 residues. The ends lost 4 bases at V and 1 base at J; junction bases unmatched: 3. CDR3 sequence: CASSTGQGVQETQYF. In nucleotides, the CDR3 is TGTGCCAGCAGCACGGGACAGGGGGTCCAAGAGACCCAGTACTTC.

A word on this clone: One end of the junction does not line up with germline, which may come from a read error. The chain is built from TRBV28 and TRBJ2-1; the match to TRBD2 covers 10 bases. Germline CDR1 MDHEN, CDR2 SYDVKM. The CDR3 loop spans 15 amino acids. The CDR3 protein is CASGLKREGHNEQFF. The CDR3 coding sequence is TGTGCCAGCGGTTTAAAGCGGGAGGGCCACAATGAGCAGTTCTTC.